This TCR beta chain is from a study of T cells after posttransplantation cyclophosphamide. Generated by immunoSEQ multiplex PCR, the TCRdb table keeps only in-frame clones and is missing some. The table lists some 66,000 clones, around 93% of them singletons. This CDR3 is built from 15 residues. V gave up 1 base and J gave up 2 bases, with 9 bases separating them. Germline V gene lookup returns CDR1 SGHNT and CDR2 YENEEA. The sequenced material came from PBMCs. The chain links TRBV11-3 to TRBJ2-1; no clear D gene. The TCR sequence derives from a woman in her twenties or thirties in good health and a related stem cell transplant donor. The CDR3 here is CASSLAVGAYNEQFF. The CDR3 region has the DNA TGTGCCAGCAGCTTAGCTGTTGGGGCCTACAATGAGCAGTTCTTC.